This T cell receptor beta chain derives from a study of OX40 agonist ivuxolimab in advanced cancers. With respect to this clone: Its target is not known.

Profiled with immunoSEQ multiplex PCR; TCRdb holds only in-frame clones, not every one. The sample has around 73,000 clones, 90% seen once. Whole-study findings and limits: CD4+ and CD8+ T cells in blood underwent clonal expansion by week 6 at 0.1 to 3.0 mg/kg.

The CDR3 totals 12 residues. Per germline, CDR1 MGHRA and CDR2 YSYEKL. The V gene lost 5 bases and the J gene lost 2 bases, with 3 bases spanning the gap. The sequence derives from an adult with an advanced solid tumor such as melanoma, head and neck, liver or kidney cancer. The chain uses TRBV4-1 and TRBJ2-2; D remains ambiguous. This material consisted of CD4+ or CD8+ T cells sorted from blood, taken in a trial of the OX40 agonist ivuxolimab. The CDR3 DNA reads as TGCGCCAGCAGCAGCAACACCGGGGAGCTGTTTTTT. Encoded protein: CASSSNTGELFF.